The T cell receptor (beta chain) described here comes from a study of human T cells and chemical hapten exposure. About the study: Yields of TCR per sample differed, chiefly owing to small differences in pooled library volume.

This clonotype was counted ten times or more. From the RACE reads, TCRdb called clonotypes with MiXCR, one entry per CDR3 protein. The sample lists some 400,000 distinct CDR3 sequences; roughly 4.8% were seen once. Time point in this sample: patch test 1, 2 weeks after DPC sensitization. Specified treatment: therapeutic diphenylcyclopropenone sensitization with weekly scalp DPC. Germline V gives CDR1 ENHRY, CDR2 SYGVKD. This CDR3 is 15 amino acids long. V shed 6 bases and J shed 2 bases, with 15 bases lying between them. V usage is TRBV10-3 and J usage is TRBJ2-3, with a possible D match to TRBD1 (6 bases). This clonotype was obtained from a woman aged 50 to 60 with alopecia areata. Some clones in this sample may be carry-over from other donors' samples. The specimen comprised whole blood, sampled in connection with sensitization to the hapten diphenylcyclopropenone (DPC). The CDR3 region is CAIRAGVLSTDTQYF. DNA of the CDR3: TGTGCCATCAGGGCAGGGGTTCTTTCCACAGATACGCAGTATTTT.